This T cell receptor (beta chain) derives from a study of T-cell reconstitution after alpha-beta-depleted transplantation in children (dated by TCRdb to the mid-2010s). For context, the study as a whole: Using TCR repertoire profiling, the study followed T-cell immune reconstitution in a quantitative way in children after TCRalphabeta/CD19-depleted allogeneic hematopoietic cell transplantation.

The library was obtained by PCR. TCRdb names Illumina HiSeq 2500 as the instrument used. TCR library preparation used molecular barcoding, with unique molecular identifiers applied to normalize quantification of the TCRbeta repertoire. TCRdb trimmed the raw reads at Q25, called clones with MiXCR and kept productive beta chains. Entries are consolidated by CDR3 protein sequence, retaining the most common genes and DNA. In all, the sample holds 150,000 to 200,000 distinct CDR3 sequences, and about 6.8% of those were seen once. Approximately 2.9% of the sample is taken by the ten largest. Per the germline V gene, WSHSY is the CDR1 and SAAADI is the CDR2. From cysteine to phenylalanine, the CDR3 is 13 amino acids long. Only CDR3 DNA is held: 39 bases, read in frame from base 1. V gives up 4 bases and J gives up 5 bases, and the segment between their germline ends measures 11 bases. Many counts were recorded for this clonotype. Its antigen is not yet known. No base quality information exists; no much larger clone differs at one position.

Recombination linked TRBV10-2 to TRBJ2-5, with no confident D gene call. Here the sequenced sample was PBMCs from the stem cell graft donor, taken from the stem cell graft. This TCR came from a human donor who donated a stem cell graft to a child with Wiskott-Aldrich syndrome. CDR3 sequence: CASSAVALETQYF. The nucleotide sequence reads TGCGCCAGCAGTGCCGTAGCTTTGGAGACCCAGTACTTC.